The clone carrying this TCR beta chain has just one count. Germline loops: CDR1 SGDLS, CDR2 YYNGEE. The CDR3 covers 15 residues. V gave up 2 bases and J gave up 3 bases; unmatched junction bases: 5. Assay: immunoSEQ multiplex PCR; the TCRdb copy retains only in-frame clones and omits some. The sample records 120,000 or so clones, approximately 93% being singletons. The sample comes from a study of T cell changes during pregnancy in multiple sclerosis. The sequence was collected from a female donor with multiple sclerosis, enrolled in a pregnancy study. The sequenced sample was peripheral blood, obtained before pregnancy. The gene calls are TRBV9 and TRBJ1-1; 9 positions match TRBD1. In nucleotides, the CDR3 is TGTGCCAGCAGCGTGGGGGGACAGGGTTACACTGAAGCTTTCTTT. Translated, it gives CASSVGGQGYTEAFF.